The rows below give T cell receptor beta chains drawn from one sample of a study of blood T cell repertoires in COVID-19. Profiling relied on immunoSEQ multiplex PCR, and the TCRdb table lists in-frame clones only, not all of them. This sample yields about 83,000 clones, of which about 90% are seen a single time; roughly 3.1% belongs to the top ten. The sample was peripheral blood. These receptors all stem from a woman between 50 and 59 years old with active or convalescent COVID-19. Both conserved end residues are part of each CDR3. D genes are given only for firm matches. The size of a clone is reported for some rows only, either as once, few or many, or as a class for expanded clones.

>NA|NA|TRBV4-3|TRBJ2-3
TGCGCCAGCAGCCAAGATTTGAGTCAGGGAGGAGATACGCAGTATTTT
CASSQDLSQGGDTQYF
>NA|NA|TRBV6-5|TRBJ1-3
TGTGCCAGCAGCCTTACAGGGTCTGGAAACACCATATATTTT
CASSLTGSGNTIYF
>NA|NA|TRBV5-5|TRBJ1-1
TGTGCCAGCAGCTTGGCCGCGCAAGGGTTAGAGGGTGCTTTCTTT
CASSLAAQGLEGAFF
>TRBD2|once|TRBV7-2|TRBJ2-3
TGTGCCAGCAGCTTAGCCGGGACTAGCCCTGGGGATACGCAGTATTTT
CASSLAGTSPGDTQYF
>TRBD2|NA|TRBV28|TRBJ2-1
TGTGCCAGCAGTCCCTTCGGAAGCGGGGGGGCCGGCGTTGAGCAGTTCTTC
CASSPFGSGGAGVEQFF
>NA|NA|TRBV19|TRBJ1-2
TGTGCCAGTAGTCCAGCGGACAGTCGTTTGAATGGCTACACCTTC
CASSPADSRLNGYTF
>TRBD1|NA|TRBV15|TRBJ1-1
TGTGCCACCAGCAGAGAATGGACAGGGATGAACACTGAAGCTTTCTTT
CATSREWTGMNTEAFF
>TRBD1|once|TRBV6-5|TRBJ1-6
TGTGCCAGCCACCTTACAGGGGGGAATTCACCCCTCCACTTT
CASHLTGGNSPLHF
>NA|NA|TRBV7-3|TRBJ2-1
TGTGCCAGCAGCTTAATTGGGGCCAGGAATGAGCAGTTCTTC
CASSLIGARNEQFF
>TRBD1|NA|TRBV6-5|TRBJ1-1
TGTGCCAGCAGTTACTCGACAGGGGGGGTTACTGAAGCTTTCTTT
CASSYSTGGVTEAFF
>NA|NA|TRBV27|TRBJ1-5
TGTGCCAGCAGTTCCTCCCCGTCGGGGAGAGGTCAGCCCCAGCATTTT
CASSSSPSGRGQPQHF
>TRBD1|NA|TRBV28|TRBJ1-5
TGTGCCAGCAGCCCCCGGGACAGGGTAGATCAGCCCCAGCATTTT
CASSPRDRVDQPQHF
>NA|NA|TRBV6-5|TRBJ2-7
TGTGCCAGCACCCTTCTGTCGTTTAGCTCCTACGAGCAGTACTTC
CASTLLSFSSYEQYF
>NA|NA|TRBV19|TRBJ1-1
TGTGCCAGTATGTTCGGGATGAACACTGAAGCTTTCTTT
CASMFGMNTEAFF
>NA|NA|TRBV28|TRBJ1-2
TGTGCCAGCAGTGTACCCGACATTCTCTATGGCTACACCTTC
CASSVPDILYGYTF
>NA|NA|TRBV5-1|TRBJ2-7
TGCGCCAGCAGCTTAGAACTGAGCTCCTACGAGCAGTACTTC
CASSLELSSYEQYF
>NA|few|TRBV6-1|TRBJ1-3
TGTGCCAGCAGTGAAGAGACAGCCTCTGGAAACACCATATATTTT
CASSEETASGNTIYF
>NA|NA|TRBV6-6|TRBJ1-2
TGTGCCAGCAGTTACACACCGCCCTATGGCTACACCTTC
CASSYTPPYGYTF
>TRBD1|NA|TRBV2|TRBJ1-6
TGTGCCAGCAGTGAATCGGGACAGGGTAATTCACCCCTCCACTTT
CASSESGQGNSPLHF
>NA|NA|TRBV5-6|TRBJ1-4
TGTGCCAGCAGTACCCAGGGGACCACTAATGAAAAACTGTTTTTT
CASSTQGTTNEKLFF
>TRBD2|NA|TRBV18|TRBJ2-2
TGTGCCAGCTCACCACTCGCTAGCGGGGGGACGAACACCGGGGAGCTGTTTTTT
CASSPLASGGTNTGELFF
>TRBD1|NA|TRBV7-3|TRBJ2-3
TGTGCCAGCAGCATTGGGACAGGGGCGAGGGGAGATACGCAGTATTTT
CASSIGTGARGDTQYF
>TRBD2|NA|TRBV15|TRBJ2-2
TGTGCCACCAGCATTCCCTGGGGGACTAGCGGGGGGACGAACACCGGGGAGCTGTTTTTT
CATSIPWGTSGGTNTGELFF
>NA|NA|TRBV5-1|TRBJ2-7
TGCGCCAGCAGCTTGGAGGGACTGGGGACCTACGAGCAGTACTTC
CASSLEGLGTYEQYF
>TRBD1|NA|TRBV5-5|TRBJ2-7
TGTGCCAGCAGCCCGGGACAGAGGATTTTCGAGCAGTACTTC
CASSPGQRIFEQYF
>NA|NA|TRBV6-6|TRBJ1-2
TGTGCCAGCAGTTACGGAGGCAGCTTTTATGGCTACACCTTC
CASSYGGSFYGYTF
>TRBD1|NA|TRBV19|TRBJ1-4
TGTGCCAGTAGTGAACCAGGGGGAAAACTGTTTTTT
CASSEPGGKLFF
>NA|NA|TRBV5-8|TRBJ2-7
TGTGCCAGCAGCCACGGGCAGGGTTTGAACGAGCAGTACTTC
CASSHGQGLNEQYF